Below are 17 T cell receptor beta chains sequenced from a single sample in a study of CD8+ T cells in alopecia areata. In each case, RNA was isolated and then reverse transcribed into cDNA as the sequencing template. The repertoire was sequenced with immunoSEQ multiplex PCR; TCRdb's copy has only in-frame clones and lacks some. The sample has 100,000 to 130,000 clones, roughly 64% seen once. Sequences were obtained from CD8+ T cells sorted from blood. The receptors stem from a human donor in good health.

This clone was seen a handful of times. The chain uses TRBV29-1 and TRBJ2-3; D is unclear. The CDR3 is 17 residues long. Trimming pared 0 bases from V and 2 bases from J, leaving 18 bases between. The germline CDR1 and CDR2 sequences are SQVTM and ANQGSEA. CDR3: CSVEDGDWSFNTDTQYF. The CDR3 nucleotides read TGCAGCGTTGAAGATGGAGACTGGAGCTTTAACACAGATACGCAGTATTTT.

The rearrangement joins TRBV5-1 to TRBJ2-5; weak D call: TRBD2 (5 bases). V lost 0 bases and J 2 bases, leaving 17 bases between the germline ends. This CDR3 comprises 17 residues. Germline V gene sequence: CDR1 SGHRS, CDR2 YFSETQ. CDR3 nucleotides: TGCGCCAGCAGCTTGGTATCTCCGTGGACTCCGCAAGAGACCCAGTACTTC. Its protein product is CASSLVSPWTPQETQYF. The full variable domain, with the rest looked up from reference TRBV5-1 and TRBJ2-5, is KAGVTQTPRYLIKTRGQQVTLSCSPISGHRSVSWYQQTPGQGLQFLFEYFSETQRNKGNFPGRFSGRQFSNSRSEMNVSTLELGDSALYLCASSLVSPWTPQETQYFGPGTRLLVL.

This clone was seen a single time. The V call is TRBV5-1, the J call TRBJ1-1; 8 bases are shared with TRBD1. From germline, CDR1 is SGHRS and CDR2 YFSETQ. V lost 0 bases and J lost 4; bases outside the gene matches: 2. The CDR3 has 14 amino acids. This chain's CDR3 is CASSLGQGSTEAFF. The CDR3, as DNA: TGCGCCAGCAGCTTGGGACAGGGGAGCACTGAAGCTTTCTTT.

The chain is built from TRBV4-3 and TRBJ2-7; 7 nucleotides align to TRBD1. CDR1 is LGHNA and CDR2 is YSLEER in the germline V gene. The trim removed 3 bases at V and 2 bases at J, leaving 7 bases unmatched. This CDR3 spans 15 amino acids. CDR3: CASSHGPGQTYEQYF. The CDR3 DNA reads as TGCGCCAGCAGCCATGGTCCGGGACAGACCTACGAGCAGTACTTC.

The chain joins TRBV2 to TRBJ2-7; TRBD1 agrees at 8 bases. The CDR3 loop spans 12 amino acids. Germline V gene data show CDR1 as SNHLY and CDR2 as FYNNEI. J lost 1 base, V lost 10 bases, and 3 bases had no gene match. The CDR3 DNA reads as TGTGCCACCAGGACAGGGTCCTACGAGCAGTACTTC. Protein product: CATRTGSYEQYF.

The sample holds a few counts of this clone. The V and J genes are TRBV27 and TRBJ1-6; D remains ambiguous. This CDR3 is 16 amino acids long. Trimming stripped 6 bases from V and 0 bases from J, with 12 bases between. Germline V gene sequence: CDR1 MNHEY, CDR2 SMNVEV (reference sequence). CDR3 coding DNA: TGTGCCAGCAGCAATTGGACCTTCTCCTATAATTCACCCCTCCACTTT. This sequence encodes CASSNWTFSYNSPLHF.

This clone has only a few counts. The chain links TRBV29-1 to TRBJ1-1; no firm D call. Germline V gives CDR1 SQVTM, CDR2 ANQGSEA. Trimming removed 5 bases at V and 0 bases at J, with 7 bases between. The CDR3 runs to 12 residues. The CDR3 sequence is CSVLPMNTEAFF. CDR3 in DNA: TGCAGCGTTCTCCCCATGAACACTGAAGCTTTCTTT.

This clone showed up just a few times. The chain recombines TRBV27 with TRBJ1-2; 8 nucleotides line up with TRBD1. The CDR3 runs to 20 residues. Looked up from germline, CDR1 is MNHEY and CDR2 is SMNVEV (reference sequence). The ends lost 3 bases at V and 4 bases at J; junction bases unmatched: 22. As DNA, the CDR3 is TGTGCCAGCAGTTTCGACCCCACACCAAGGGGGGACAGGCCCTTCTATGGCTACACCTTC. Its translation: CASSFDPTPRGDRPFYGYTF.

The table lists this clone with a few counts. The rearrangement uses TRBV20-1 and TRBJ1-2, with D uncertain. The length of the CDR3 is 11 residues. Trimming took 7 bases from V and 4 from J, leaving 10 bases between them. CDR1 and CDR2 (germline): DFQATT, SNEGSKA (reference sequence). The CDR3 DNA is TGCAGTGTGCTTACTGGCTATGGCTACACCTTC. Amino acids: CSVLTGYGYTF.

V usage is TRBV4-3 and J usage is TRBJ2-7; 9 bases agree with TRBD2. Germline assignment: CDR1 LGHNA and CDR2 YSLEER. With 4 bases clipped from V and 3 bases from J, the junction kept 10 bases outside the gene matches. The CDR3 runs to 16 residues. The CDR3 loop is CASSPNLAGNNYEQYF. In DNA form, the CDR3 reads TGCGCCAGCAGCCCCAACCTAGCGGGGAATAACTACGAGCAGTACTTC.

The gene calls are TRBV10-3 and TRBJ2-7, with 7 bases aligning to TRBD2. With V trimmed by 0 bases and J by 5 bases, 1 base remained unmatched. From germline, CDR1 is ENHRY and CDR2 SYGVKD. The CDR3 consists of 13 residues. CDR3 sequence: CAISESSGNEQYF. The CDR3 DNA reads as TGTGCCATCAGTGAGTCGAGCGGGAACGAGCAGTACTTC.

This sequence joins TRBV11-2 and TRBJ2-7, with TRBD1 as a possible D gene (5 bases). The V gene's germline CDR1 is SGHAT and CDR2 FQNNGV. The CDR3 extends over 15 amino acids. V was shortened by 5 bases and J by 2 bases, with 16 bases between the two germline ends. CDR3 sequence reads: CASSPYPRAPYEQYF. Here the CDR3 DNA reads TGTGCCAGCAGCCCCTACCCCAGGGCCCCCTACGAGCAGTACTTC.

This clone was found many times. The chain recombines TRBV4-3 with TRBJ2-6, with a tentative D call TRBD1 (6 bases). Deletions cut 4 bases from V and 3 bases from J, with 13 bases between. Looked up from germline, CDR1 is LGHNA and CDR2 is YSLEER. The CDR3 extends over 16 amino acids. The CDR3 reads CASSLGGSGGANVLTF. CDR3 coding DNA: TGCGCCAGCAGCCTAGGGGGTTCAGGTGGGGCCAACGTCCTGACTTTC.

The chain is built from TRBV5-6 and TRBJ2-7, with D possibly being TRBD1 (6 bases). Trimming took 5 bases from V and 0 from J, leaving 15 bases between them. CDR1 and CDR2 from the germline V gene are SGHDT and YYEEEE. This CDR3 contains 15 residues. CDR3 sequence: CASSFGTDSSYEQYF. The DNA for the CDR3 is TGTGCCAGCAGTTTTGGGACGGACAGCTCCTACGAGCAGTACTTC.

This sequence joins TRBV29-1 and TRBJ2-1; TRBD2 agrees at 11 bases. Germline trimming cut 4 bases from V and 3 bases from J; bases unmatched to any gene: 5. Germline assignment: CDR1 SQVTM and CDR2 ANQGSEA. CDR3 length: 15 amino acids. This chain's CDR3 is CSVGLGLAGYNEQFF. The CDR3 DNA reads as TGCAGCGTTGGCCTAGGACTAGCGGGCTACAATGAGCAGTTCTTC.

This clone was picked up a small number of times. This chain joins TRBV6-6 and TRBJ2-3, with D hard to call. This CDR3 contains 13 residues. Trimming left V 3 bases short and J 6 bases short, with 10 bases between. Germline V gene sequence: CDR1 MNHNY, CDR2 SVGAGI (reference sequence). The CDR3 DNA sequence: TGTGCCAGCAGTTATCACAGTGGGGATACGCAGTATTTT. Translation: CASSYHSGDTQYF.

This chain's CDR3 is CASSPPNPTANTEAFF. The DNA of the CDR3 is TGTGCCAGCAGTCCACCAAACCCGACAGCGAACACTGAAGCTTTCTTT. The V call is TRBV28, the J call TRBJ1-1; D is possibly TRBD1 (5 bases). The CDR3 has 16 amino acids. Germline CDR1 MDHEN, CDR2 SYDVKM. Trimming cost V 5 bases and J 1 base, with 17 bases left between them.